This T cell receptor (beta chain) comes out of a study of cytomegalovirus exposure and HLA in healthy donors (dated by TCRdb to 2016 to 2017). With regard to the full study: An earlier analysis of under 600 of the donors reported roughly 300 Gb of sequence data and 100 million to 140 million unique TCR beta sequences from 190 million or so T cells. Roughly 300 gigabases of sequencing data and tens of millions of unique TCR sequences were included in an early release covering about 620 HLA-typed donors. Among the roughly 400 genotyped donors, 81% belonged to the genetic ancestry cluster associated with self-reported Caucasian donors. The study aimed to test whether cataloging public T cell receptors could reveal signatures of past pathogen exposure. Using immunosequencing, the study profiled T cell repertoires from 500 to 800 subjects and related those repertoires to cytomegalovirus serostatus. Along with the approximately 620-subject first cohort, a separate validation cohort of over a hundred different subjects was used. High-throughput TCR immunosequencing, statistical association of individual TCRs with disease status, and machine learning were combined to predict cytomegalovirus infection status. A later analysis re-analyzed previously published TCR beta repertoires from several hundred donors and added high-resolution HLA genotyping to study TCR occurrence patterns. Rather than drawing on any new phenotypic data, the later analysis identified candidate immune exposures from TCR beta sequences and the way those sequences occurred across donors. An earlier analysis of fewer than 700 of the donors applied high-throughput TCR beta sequencing to assess whether each TCR beta V gene segment acted as functional or pseudogenic. Donor age, sex, ethnicity and CMV serostatus were collected together with the repertoire data. In a later genetic analysis, genome-wide SNP genotypes for about 65% of the roughly 670 donors were used, and that subset was treated as a discovery cohort. All discovery cohort repertoires had been generated using a single sequencing platform. Both class I and class II loci were covered by HLA typing, at four-digit resolution. The number of typed donors differed by locus: about 620-630 for A, B, C, DRB1 and DQB1; approximately 530 for DQA1; roughly 600 for DPA1; and around 490 for DPB1. Because of strong linkage in the cohort, four to six DR-DQ haplotypes were treated as single units for association and clustering. Among 300 to 500 genotyped donors of the cohort, an average of around 220,000 unique TCR beta nucleotide sequences was sequenced per donor, of which 15% to 20% were non-productive. Overall results and qualifications from the work: The only immune exposure information available for the cohort was CMV serostatus. Sequencing depth was assumed to be roughly uniform across donors in the presence/absence analyses, though that assumption may not hold. Compared with the 666-donor mean, donors in an Asian-associated ancestry cluster had fewer N-insertions in productive TCRs, according to a later genetic analysis. An association between a missense DCLRE1C variant and V-gene and J-gene trimming of TCR beta chains was found in a later genetic analysis and replicated in an independent cohort. In a later analysis, TCR association rates were found to vary across HLA loci, with the most associated TCRs seen for DRB1 alleles and the fewest for HLA-C alleles. HLA typing was unavailable for some donors at each locus, so association tests used only the typed subset. A further reported finding was that TCR beta sequences accurately predicted the HLA-A and HLA-B alleles for most subjects in the first cohort. In vitro tests confirmed that a few of the cytomegalovirus-associated TCR beta chains recognize cytomegalovirus antigens. An earlier analysis of around 600 of the donors showed that most TCR beta V segments appeared in productive rearrangements either about 87% or about 30% of the time, which broadly matched IMGT annotations. Most TCR sequences were seen in very few donors, while some public TCRs were found in many individuals. In a later analysis, HLA-associated TCR beta chains were found to be more clonally expanded and to have lower generation probabilities than equally common non-associated chains. Assigning TCR associations to individual alleles was difficult when HLA alleles, especially DR and DQ, strongly co-occurred. A later analysis reported that several top co-occurrence clusters appeared linked to parvovirus B19, influenza, CMV and Epstein-Barr virus. Approximately 16 rarely observed V segments, including chromosome 9 orphons, were excluded from the earlier analysis of several hundred of the donors because counts were too low. A group of highly shared sequence variants was considered likely to be a technical artifact of the sequencing pipeline. In both the original and validation cohorts, the classifier was reported to diagnose cytomegalovirus status with high specificity and sensitivity. A later analysis found that most CMV-associated TCR beta chains appeared HLA-restricted, with HLA associations seemingly driven largely by CMV exposure. It was suggested by the authors that the approach could potentially be generalized to other disease states and immunological phenotypes. In a later analysis, 16,951 TCR beta sequences were associated with specific HLA alleles at a false discovery rate of 0.05. This cohort had only TCR beta chains sequenced, and the lack of alpha or paired-chain data limited which features could be detected. Linkage disequilibrium might explain the correlated functional status among segregating V segments, but an unknown experimental factor could not be ruled out. The study gave a list of about 160 TCR beta chains associated with cytomegalovirus.

Details on this clone: The specificity of this receptor is unknown. This sample also contains other DNA sequences that code for the same CDR3.

The cohort comprised 710 or so healthy bone marrow donors. All cohort members were sampled while nominally healthy, although unrecorded immune exposures were likely present. The donor tested CMV seropositive, placing the donor among the 289 seropositive members of the cohort. A peripheral blood sample was provided by each donor, and peripheral blood mononuclear cells were used for TCR beta sequencing. Genomic DNA was extracted from the blood cell samples with the Qiagen DNeasy Blood Extraction Kit. The protocol used for the library was the immunoSEQ multiplex PCR assay. For the multiplex PCR, a mixture combining 60 forward primers for TCR Vbeta segments and 13 reverse primers for TCR Jbeta segments was used. Amplification of the CDR3 region of rearranged TCR beta genes was performed with a multiplex PCR assay on genomic DNA. The amplified TCR beta libraries were sequenced on the Illumina HiSeq System as 87-base-pair reads. As for how the authors treated the data: In a later analysis, some 80 million unique TCR beta chains were counted across the approximately 640 repertoires, and roughly 10 million of these chains were shared by at least two donors. To remove PCR and sequencing errors, raw reads were error-corrected and collapsed into unique sequences using a nearest-neighbor algorithm that merged closely related sequences. To assign V, D and J gene segments, CDR3 sequences were aligned to IMGT reference sequences. Each retained sequence needed at least a six-nucleotide match to both a V gene segment and a J gene segment. A rearrangement was called productive if the CDR3 had no stop codons and remained in frame with V and J, and every other rearrangement was called non-productive. Following IMGT convention, CDR3 was defined as the stretch from the second conserved V-encoded cysteine up to the conserved J-encoded phenylalanine. The earlier analysis of more than 450 of the donors excluded sequences that lacked an unambiguous match to a single V gene segment. An earlier analysis of 587 of the donors called V segments functional above 56.7% productive rearrangements and segregating when the between-donor standard deviation exceeded 5%. A statistical classification framework was built for diagnosing cytomegalovirus status from the catalog of TCR beta chain sequences. V and J gene assignment, in a later analysis, came from comparing TCR nucleotide sequences with IMGT/GENE-DB human TR gene sequences. Using the TCRdist pipeline, a later analysis assigned CDR3 sequences along with most-parsimonious VDJ recombination scenarios. A later analysis defined each TCR beta chain by its CDR3 amino acid sequence plus V-gene family, and excluded reads lacking a unique V-gene family. In a later analysis, 500 to 650 highly shared, low-generation-probability nucleotide sequences were removed to address suspected cross-contamination and a sequencing artifact. In a later analysis, a clonal expansion index was calculated for each public chain from normalized within-repertoire ranks of inferred template counts. A later analysis computed generation probabilities with a VDJ recombination model fitted to out-of-frame rearrangements, and checked the results against IGoR. In a later analysis, TCR-TCR, TCR-HLA and TCR-CMV co-occurrence was scored with hypergeometric tests, and a repertoire-size bias correction was applied to TCR pairs. False discovery rates were estimated in a later analysis by permuting HLA or CMV assignments 20 times. A later analysis grouped co-occurring TCRs with DBSCAN, adding TCRdist sequence similarity when clustering within HLA-allele-positive subsets. Repertoires with fewer than 30,000 or more than 120,000 public chains, plus five repertoires with anomalous nucleotide sharing, were excluded from co-occurrence clustering. In TCRdb, the immuneACCESS table is reduced to in-frame sequences with V and J assigned. These tables do not hold every clone; where another copy was compared, an unresolved V gene accounts for under half, and the others remain unexplained. From that table come the V and J calls and clone size; the DNA was used to work out D and trimming. The data table for this sample lists tens of thousands of clones. The ten biggest clones cover 9% to 15% of the sample.

This TCR derives from a woman aged 60-75 years in good health and CMV-seropositive. Sequenced sample: PBMCs.

The CDR3 region has the sequence CASTSTGRGRETQYF. The nucleotide sequence reads TGTGCCAGCACCTCAACAGGAAGAGGCCGGGAGACCCAGTACTTC. Recombination connected TRBV11-2 to TRBJ2-5, with a weak D call of TRBD1 (5 bases match). V lost 7 bases and J lost 5 bases; the stretch between them is 20 bases long. The CDR3 sequence holds 15 residues, the cysteine and phenylalanine included. The DNA shown is the 45-base CDR3, in frame from base 1. CDR1 SGHAT and CDR2 FQNNGV are derived from the germline V gene. The full variable domain, completed from the reference TRBV11-2 and TRBJ2-5 proteins outside the CDR3, reads EAGVAQSPRYKIIEKRQSVAFWCNPISGHATLYWYQQILGQGPKLLIQFQNNGVVDDSQLPKDRFSAERLKGVDSTLKIQPAKLEDSAVYLCASTSTGRGRETQYFGPGTRLLVL.